This T cell receptor (beta chain) was found in a study of CD8+CD57+ T cells in acquired aplastic anemia. Study results and limitations: A significant difference in CD8+ Simpson's diversity between patients and controls was not found. In common between the patients and the controls were more than 25 CD8+ CDR3 sequences.

This clonotype was recorded only once. Antigen unknown. Researchers used genomic DNA as the template to profile TCR beta VDJ and CDR3. TCRdb re-derived calls from the reads in MiXCR, one entry per CDR3 protein. The sample holds over 150,000 distinct CDR3 sequences, about three fifths seen once. Those patients picked for sequencing had displayed CD8+CD57+ cell expansion on flow cytometry. At blood sampling, none of the patients had yet received therapy. V lost 4 bases to trimming and J lost 3 bases; unmatched junction nucleotides: 9. CDR3 length: 15 residues. The chain employs TRBV12-3 or TRBV12-4 and TRBJ2-7; TRBD1 matches 7 bases. Sequenced: sorted CD4+, CD8+, or CD8+CD57+ T cells (not recorded which) from PBMCs. The clonotype originates from a human donor with aplastic anemia. The CDR3 bases are TGTGCCAGCAGTTACTCGGACAGGAGATTCTACGAGCAGTACTTC. The encoded protein is CASSYSDRRFYEQYF.